The 7 T cell receptor beta chains presented below share a single source sample, sequenced in a study of cytomegalovirus exposure and HLA in healthy donors (dated by TCRdb to 2016 to 2017). The library came from the immunoSEQ multiplex PCR assay. For the multiplex PCR, a mixture combining 60 forward primers for TCR Vbeta segments and 13 reverse primers for TCR Jbeta segments was used. Drawn from immuneACCESS, this table holds only the in-frame rearrangements with V and J called that TCRdb kept. Clones are partly lost; checked studies trace under half to an unresolved V gene and leave the rest unexplained. This sample gives about 180,000 clones in total; around 81% of them show up just once. The top ten clones comprise 2% to 2.5% of the sample. Sequenced: PBMCs. The receptors shown here come from a woman aged 30 to 39 in good health and CMV-seronegative.

In this sample, this clone turned up once. The chain joins TRBV18 to TRBJ1-4; 8 bases map to TRBD1. CDR1 is KGHSH, CDR2 LQKENI, per germline. The CDR3 spans 16 residues. The trim removed 0 bases at V and 8 bases at J, leaving 8 bases unmatched. CDR3 DNA: TGTGCCAGCTCACCACCGACAGGGGCCGCGGGCGAAAAACTGTTTTTT. Its translation: CASSPPTGAAGEKLFF. The full variable domain, completed using reference TRBV18 and TRBJ1-4, is NAGVMQNPRHLVRRRGQEARLRCSPMKGHSHVYWYRQLPEEGLKFMVYLQKENIIDESGMPKERFSAEFPKEGPSILRIQQVVRGDSAAYFCASSPPTGAAGEKLFFGSGTQLSVL.

The V call is TRBV7-2, the J call TRBJ1-4; D is unclear. The CDR3 is made up of 13 amino acids. CDR1 is SGHTA and CDR2 is FQGNSA in the germline V gene. Trimming left V 2 bases short and J 4 bases short, with 5 bases between. The CDR3 sequence: CASSLQNNEKLFF. The CDR3 DNA reads TGTGCCAGCAGCTTACAGAATAATGAAAAACTGTTTTTT.

The chain couples TRBV9 to TRBJ1-6; TRBD1 matches at 7 bases. The germline V gene encodes CDR1 SGDLS and CDR2 YYNGEE. V was pared by 0 bases and J by 6 bases, with 3 bases of the junction left unmatched. The CDR3 has 15 residues. The CDR3 DNA is TGTGCCAGCAGCGTAGAGGGACAGTTTAATTCACCCCTCCACTTT. This encodes CASSVEGQFNSPLHF.

V and J are TRBV19 and TRBJ1-1; maybe TRBD1 (5 bases). The V and J ends lost 1 base and 1 base respectively, with 16 bases between them. The germline CDR1 and CDR2 sequences are LNHDA and SQIVND (reference sequence). The CDR3 is made up of 17 amino acids. Here the CDR3 reads CASSIGDSGWANTEAFF. DNA of the CDR3: TGTGCCAGTAGTATAGGGGACTCTGGATGGGCGAACACTGAAGCTTTCTTT.

This clone was observed a handful of times. The rearrangement links TRBV9 to TRBJ1-1; D might be TRBD1 (6 bases). With 0 bases removed from V and 6 bases from J, the gap between germline ends came to 9 bases. Germline V gene sequence: CDR1 SGDLS, CDR2 YYNGEE. The CDR3 is made up of 13 amino acids. CDR3 sequence reads: CASSVVGTPEAFF. The CDR3, as DNA: TGTGCCAGCAGCGTAGTGGGGACACCTGAAGCTTTCTTT.

V is TRBV7-2 and J is TRBJ2-3, with TRBD1 as a possible D gene (7 bases). Per the germline V gene, CDR1 is SGHTA and CDR2 is FQGNSA. Trimming removed 1 base at V and 0 bases at J, with 17 bases between. The CDR3 contains 18 residues. Here the CDR3 reads CASSLVGGGGASTDTQYF. The CDR3 bases are TGTGCCAGCAGCTTAGTAGGAGGGGGCGGGGCGAGCACAGATACGCAGTATTTT.

The rearrangement joins TRBV28 to TRBJ1-5; 7 nucleotides agree with TRBD1. Germline loops: CDR1 MDHEN, CDR2 SYDVKM. Losses at the gene ends were 5 bases for V and 1 base for J; bases not matched to a gene: 5. CDR3 length: 15 amino acids. The CDR3: CASSATGASNQPQHF. In DNA, the CDR3 is TGTGCCAGCAGTGCTACAGGGGCCAGCAATCAGCCCCAGCATTTT.